This paragraph reports one TCR beta chain. Its antigen specificity is not known. The input lacks base qualities; no much larger clone sits a single base away. The data were taken from a study of type 1 and type 2 diabetes patients (dated by TCRdb to 2015 to 2016). As for the study more broadly: The cohort comprised some 10 type 1 diabetes patients, a few type 2 diabetes patients and six or seven nondiabetic controls recruited in China. Throughout the study, CD4 or CD8 MicroBeads on MACS columns were used to positively select CD4+ and CD8+ T cells from PBMCs. A total of fewer than 25,000,000 paired-end reads was generated across the whole study. In the study, high-throughput sequencing was used to profile TCRbeta repertoires so that type 1 diabetes, type 2 diabetes and nondiabetic individuals could be compared. Type 2 diabetes patients were used as a disease comparison group for the type 1 diabetes patients. V gene usage was similar between 20-cycle and approximately 23-cycle amplification, suggesting similar primer efficiencies and random PCR bias. The TCRbeta libraries underwent paired-end sequencing on Illumina HiSeq 2000 or MiSeq instruments.

What the research found in general, with its limitations: Because only a limited number of T2D and control samples were sequenced, some T1D-only HECs might also be present in more T2D or control samples. High diversity was shown by type 2 diabetes repertoires, and the diversity was significantly greater than that of type 1 diabetes repertoires in both CD4+ and CD8+ T cells. Type 2 diabetes patients had few highly-expanded CD4+ clones (median one), and those clones made up a median around 4% of reads. Type 2 diabetes and control samples had highly correlated V and J gene usage patterns, with an average between-sample correlation of roughly 0.97. Study groups were not matched for age and gender, which possibly biased interpretation.

The germline V gene gives CDR1 as ENHRY and CDR2 as SYGVKD. V sheds 9 bases and J sheds 0 bases, leaving 6 bases between their ends. Reading from cysteine to phenylalanine, the CDR3 counts 12 amino acids. Only the CDR3 region is kept as DNA, spanning 36 bases read in frame from base 1. Every diabetic patient fulfilled standard classification criteria for type 1 or type 2 diabetes, and glucose and C-peptide were evaluated using WHO-recommended methods. Exclusion applied to any donor with other autoimmune diseases or infections within the previous four weeks. Roughly 9.5 milliliters of peripheral blood were collected from each participant. PBMCs were isolated with LymphoPrep density separation. The sequencer was an Illumina MiSeq. Genomic DNA from sorted T cell subsets served as template for TCRbeta CDR3 amplification. The TCRbeta CDR3 region was amplified by multiplex PCR using 30 forward and 13 reverse primers. PCR products were purified with AMPure XP beads, then indices and adaptors were added in a second approximately 27-cycle PCR. Before sequencing, the libraries were purified from gel with the QIAquick Gel Extraction Kit. As for the original processing: FLASH was used to merge the paired-end reads, and IgBLAST was used to align the reads to IMGT V, D and J germline references. Reads with below 70% alignment identity to germline references were discarded, leaving 8.5 million to 14 million reads study-wide. CDR3 boundaries, reading frame and productivity were assigned according to IMGT definitions. Highly-expanded clones were defined as clones at or above 1% of reads, and diversity was measured by normalized Shannon entropy. Group differences in Shannon entropy were tested with unpaired two-tailed t-tests. The public reads were reprocessed in TCRdb via fastp at Q25 and MiXCR, keeping in-frame beta chains. Each entry merges the rows of one CDR3 protein and shows their most common DNA and genes. The V and J calls reflect TCRdb's pipeline rather than the authors' work. Recorded for this sample are a few hundred thousand distinct CDR3 sequences; roughly 48% of them occurred a single time. The ten largest clonotypes hold about 13% of the sample.

Rearrangement joined TRBV10-3 to TRBJ1-3; the D gene cannot be named for sure. This clonotype was sampled from a man aged 18 to 30 with type 2 diabetes. The specimen sequenced was peripheral blood mononuclear cells (PBMCs). The CDR3 is CAMSSSGNTIYF. The sequenced DNA is TGTGCCATGTCCTCCTCTGGAAACACCATATATTTT.